A selection of T cell receptor beta chains follows, all from one sample in a study of T-cell reconstitution after alpha-beta-depleted transplantation in children. Each CDR3 protein gets one entry after TCRdb re-called the PCR reads with MiXCR. The data show about 420,000 distinct CDR3 sequences, about 16% seen once. The source material was PBMCs, mostly from graft donor cells, sampled 360 days after TCRalphabeta/CD19-depleted stem cell transplant. The source of these receptors is a boy under two years old who had a stem cell transplant for Wiskott-Aldrich syndrome, so the T cells may come from the graft donor. Each CDR3 is given without its conserved first and last residue. Each record gives: CDR3 protein, V gene, clone size, J gene. Size tells how often a clone was seen (once, few, many) or the class of an expanded clone, and some rows leave it out.

ASSQEDRREQY,TRBV4-1,.,TRBJ2-7
SARDMTYEQY,TRBV20-1,few,TRBJ2-7
ATSSQPGGAETQC,TRBV15,once,TRBJ2-5
SVRQGWSYEQY,TRBV29-1,few,TRBJ2-7
ASSLGGVLKETQY,TRBV7-9,few,TRBJ2-5
ASSFNRGNEKLF,TRBV5-1,.,TRBJ1-4
ASSPRQVSQETQY,TRBV7-9,.,TRBJ2-5
SGLTSGRSEQY,TRBV29-1,many,TRBJ2-7
ASSFSATGGTEAF,TRBV6-5,.,TRBJ1-1
ASSQTGMGVLVRPTDTQY,TRBV5-6,.,TRBJ2-3
ASSVGTSGRSYNEQF,TRBV9,.,TRBJ2-1
ASSLITTDSPLH,TRBV5-1,.,TRBJ1-6
ASSPHSGYGSYNEQF,TRBV7-8,few,TRBJ2-1
ASLIRDRGGAFYGYT,TRBV28,.,TRBJ1-2
ASSSRGGSTSGGPNTGELF,TRBV5-1,.,TRBJ2-2
ASSLTGGRSTYNEQF,TRBV5-5,few,TRBJ2-1
ASSPLAGPLIQETQY,TRBV18,.,TRBJ2-5
ASSPPPGKRGPDEQY,TRBV25-1,.,TRBJ2-7
ASSLEGLAGDGTQY,TRBV5-1,.,TRBJ2-5
ASRPRGGPYEQY,TRBV6-1,.,TRBJ2-7
AISESRGRGYT,TRBV10-3,few,TRBJ1-2
ASTPGQGTYGYT,TRBV12-3/TRBV12-4,.,TRBJ1-2
ASSLRRGGGHTDTQY,TRBV12-3/TRBV12-4,.,TRBJ2-3
AISGEGRDQPQH,TRBV10-3,.,TRBJ1-5
SVVPGLAGGNNEQF,TRBV29-1,.,TRBJ2-1
ASSPGQHTDAQY,TRBV5-1,.,TRBJ2-3
ASSLDPRTDTQY,TRBV7-2,.,TRBJ2-3
ASSFQALRLSGANVLT,TRBV27,.,TRBJ2-6
ASGPVGLYNEQF,TRBV6-5,.,TRBJ2-1
ASNIAGQGMYTIY,TRBV2,.,TRBJ1-3
ASSRQGAHIYEQY,TRBV6-1,few,TRBJ2-7
ASSFRAGPYEQY,TRBV12-3/TRBV12-4,few,TRBJ2-7
SALNRGRNTGELF,TRBV20-1,.,TRBJ2-2
SVEDPAGLHEQY,TRBV29-1,few,TRBJ2-7
SALGHTGELF,TRBV20-1,.,TRBJ2-2
ASSLLWNEQF,TRBV7-9,few,TRBJ2-1
ASSLVGKKQY,TRBV28,.,TRBJ2-7
ASSQEGREGYT,TRBV4-1,.,TRBJ1-2
ASSLVEGRHEQY,TRBV7-9,few,TRBJ2-7
ASSDYYEQY,TRBV6-2/TRBV6-3,many,TRBJ2-7
SATGDRGVPYEQY,TRBV20-1,few,TRBJ2-7
SASKGLAGTKF,TRBV20-1,.,TRBJ2-1
ASSLHLDTEAF,TRBV5-1,few,TRBJ1-1